Listed below are T cell receptor beta chains from one sample, sequenced in a study of shared clonotypes between healthy human individuals. Measured with immunoSEQ multiplex PCR; TCRdb has only the in-frame clones, and not every one. The data hold about 800,000 clones, with about 96% observed a single time. Sequencing was done on a sample of naive CD8+ T cells sorted from blood. The receptors shown here come from a man aged 25-40 years in good health. CDR3s include the opening cysteine and the closing phenylalanine or tryptophan. A D gene is named only where the DNA matches it firmly. Clone size is shown for a subset of rows, as once, few, many or a class of expanded clone.

J: TRBJ2-1
D: TRBD2
V: TRBV29-1
length: 22
size: NA
CDR3: CSVRGRVAGVPGVFSAYNEQFF
DNA: TGCAGCGTTCGGGGAAGGGTAGCGGGAGTTCCCGGAGTATTTTCCGCCTACAATGAGCAGTTCTTC

J: TRBJ1-4
D: NA
V: TRBV4-3
length: 19
size: once
CDR3: CASSQGVRIDWGADEKLFF
DNA: TGCGCCAGCAGCCAAGGAGTTCGGATCGATTGGGGGGCCGATGAAAAACTGTTTTTT

J: TRBJ2-1
D: TRBD2
V: TRBV18
length: 18
size: NA
CDR3: CASSPRPRIAGSYNEQFF
DNA: TGTGCCAGCTCACCTCGTCCGAGGATAGCGGGCTCCTACAATGAGCAGTTCTTC

J: TRBJ2-7
D: NA
V: TRBV7-9
length: 14
size: NA
CDR3: CASSRNGQRYEQYF
DNA: TGTGCCAGCAGCCGCAACGGACAGCGCTACGAGCAGTACTTC

J: TRBJ2-7
D: NA
V: TRBV11-2
length: 12
size: NA
CDR3: CASSYRTYEQYF
DNA: TGTGCCAGCAGCTACAGAACCTACGAGCAGTACTTC

J: TRBJ2-3
D: TRBD1
V: TRBV6-1
length: 15
size: once
CDR3: CASSEVGTVTDTQYF
DNA: TGTGCCAGCAGTGAAGTCGGGACAGTCACAGATACGCAGTATTTT

J: TRBJ2-1
D: NA
V: TRBV19
length: 12
size: NA
CDR3: CASRWGSNEQFF
DNA: TGTGCCAGTAGGTGGGGTTCTAATGAGCAGTTCTTC

J: TRBJ2-7
D: NA
V: TRBV7-2
length: 14
size: NA
CDR3: CASSLTLSYYEQYF
DNA: TGTGCCAGCAGCCTCACCCTCTCCTACTACGAGCAGTACTTC

J: TRBJ2-7
D: TRBD1
V: TRBV5-4
length: 14
size: NA
CDR3: CASSTRDRVYEQYF
DNA: TGTGCCAGCAGCACGCGGGACAGGGTCTACGAGCAGTACTTC

J: TRBJ1-5
D: TRBD1
V: TRBV6-6
length: 13
size: NA
CDR3: CASRTGGLQPQHF
DNA: TGTGCCAGCAGAACAGGGGGCTTACAGCCCCAGCATTTT

J: TRBJ2-7
D: TRBD2
V: TRBV25-1
length: 14
size: NA
CDR3: CASSGSGVPYEQYF
DNA: TGTGCCAGCAGTGGAAGCGGGGTCCCCTACGAGCAGTACTTC

J: TRBJ2-2
D: NA
V: TRBV9
length: 16
size: NA
CDR3: CASSRGATANTGELFF
DNA: TGTGCCAGCAGTCGGGGGGCTACAGCGAACACCGGGGAGCTGTTTTTT

J: TRBJ2-1
D: TRBD2
V: TRBV28
length: 14
size: NA
CDR3: CASSAGVSYNEQFF
DNA: TGTGCCAGTTCAGCGGGAGTCTCCTACAATGAGCAGTTCTTC

J: TRBJ2-3
D: NA
V: TRBV14
length: 16
size: NA
CDR3: CASSQEGVAGLDTQYF
DNA: TGTGCCAGCAGCCAAGAAGGGGTAGCAGGGCTAGATACGCAGTATTTT

J: TRBJ1-1
D: TRBD1
V: TRBV29-1
length: 13
size: NA
CDR3: CSVLTGAEAEAFF
DNA: TGCAGCGTACTTACAGGGGCGGAGGCTGAAGCTTTCTTT

J: TRBJ2-7
D: NA
V: TRBV7-9
length: 10
size: few
CDR3: CASSNYEQYF
DNA: TGTGCCAGCAGCAACTACGAGCAGTACTTC

J: TRBJ1-2
D: TRBD1
V: TRBV2
length: 18
size: NA
CDR3: CASSEASRADREDYGYTF
DNA: TGTGCCAGCAGTGAAGCCTCAAGAGCAGACAGGGAGGACTATGGCTACACCTTC

J: TRBJ2-7
D: NA
V: TRBV7-8
length: 12
size: NA
CDR3: CASSTGTYEQYF
DNA: TGTGCCAGCAGCACCGGGACATACGAGCAGTACTTC

J: TRBJ2-2
D: TRBD2
V: TRBV5-5
length: 17
size: few
CDR3: CASSSRTSGIGTGELFF
DNA: TGTGCCAGCAGCTCTCGGACTAGCGGGATAGGCACCGGGGAGCTGTTTTTT

J: TRBJ2-1
D: NA
V: TRBV13
length: 15
size: NA
CDR3: CASSVRVNSYNEQFF
DNA: TGTGCCAGCAGTGTCAGGGTAAACTCCTACAATGAGCAGTTCTTC

J: TRBJ1-5
D: NA
V: TRBV9
length: 13
size: NA
CDR3: CASSQAGDQPQHF
DNA: TGTGCCAGCAGCCAAGCGGGGGATCAGCCCCAGCATTTT

J: TRBJ1-3
D: TRBD1
V: TRBV5-3
length: 16
size: NA
CDR3: CARSLTGVNSGNTIYF
DNA: TGTGCCAGAAGCCTGACAGGGGTTAACTCTGGAAACACCATATATTTT

J: TRBJ2-1
D: NA
V: TRBV2
length: 13
size: NA
CDR3: CASSGGTYNEQFF
DNA: TGTGCCAGCAGTGGCGGGACCTACAATGAGCAGTTCTTC

J: TRBJ2-1
D: NA
V: TRBV19
length: 17
size: NA
CDR3: CASSTLPGRSSYNEQFF
DNA: TGTGCCAGTAGTACCCTCCCTGGACGGAGTAGTTACAATGAGCAGTTCTTC

J: TRBJ1-5
D: NA
V: TRBV7-8
length: 15
size: NA
CDR3: CASSWSRGLGQPQHF
DNA: TGTGCCAGCAGCTGGTCCAGGGGCCTGGGGCAGCCCCAGCATTTT

J: TRBJ1-2
D: NA
V: TRBV7-9
length: 16
size: NA
CDR3: CASSFEREVVFSGYTF
DNA: TGTGCCAGCAGCTTTGAAAGGGAAGTGGTGTTCTCTGGCTACACCTTC

J: TRBJ2-7
D: NA
V: TRBV9
length: 15
size: NA
CDR3: CASSPEQGSSYEQYF
DNA: TGTGCCAGCAGCCCAGAGCAGGGGAGCTCCTACGAGCAGTACTTC

J: TRBJ1-2
D: NA
V: TRBV5-4
length: 14
size: NA
CDR3: CASSLGVMDYGYTF
DNA: TGTGCCAGCAGCTTGGGGGTTATGGACTATGGCTACACCTTC

J: TRBJ2-1
D: TRBD2
V: TRBV10-1
length: 15
size: NA
CDR3: CASSEAGFSYNEQFF
DNA: TGCGCCAGCAGTGAAGCGGGGTTCTCCTACAATGAGCAGTTCTTC

J: TRBJ2-1
D: NA
V: TRBV5-5
length: 15
size: NA
CDR3: CASSLGRPTYNEQFF
DNA: TGTGCCAGCAGCTTGGGAAGACCAACCTACAATGAGCAGTTCTTC

J: TRBJ1-5
D: NA
V: TRBV28
length: 14
size: NA
CDR3: CASRPTGENQPQHF
DNA: TGTGCCAGCAGGCCGACAGGAGAGAATCAGCCCCAGCATTTT

J: TRBJ2-7
D: NA
V: TRBV7-8
length: 14
size: NA
CDR3: CASSFPPRSYEQYF
DNA: TGTGCCAGCAGCTTCCCCCCCAGGTCCTACGAGCAGTACTTC

J: TRBJ2-7
D: NA
V: TRBV9
length: 14
size: once
CDR3: CASSVSGEAYEQYF
DNA: TGTGCCAGCAGCGTTTCAGGCGAGGCCTACGAGCAGTACTTC

J: TRBJ1-1
D: TRBD1
V: TRBV29-1
length: 14
size: NA
CDR3: CSALLGTGTTEAFF
DNA: TGCAGCGCCCTATTGGGGACAGGGACCACTGAAGCTTTCTTT

J: TRBJ1-2
D: TRBD1
V: TRBV28
length: 17
size: NA
CDR3: CASSLDRTGGLRYGYTF
DNA: TGTGCCAGCAGTTTGGATAGGACAGGCGGCTTACGCTATGGCTACACCTTC

J: TRBJ1-1
D: NA
V: TRBV28
length: 14
size: once
CDR3: CASSPRAMNTEAFF
DNA: TGTGCCAGCAGTCCGCGGGCCATGAACACTGAAGCTTTCTTT

J: TRBJ1-5
D: NA
V: TRBV6-1
length: 13
size: NA
CDR3: CASSDPALGPQHF
DNA: TGTGCCAGCAGTGACCCTGCTTTAGGGCCCCAGCATTTT

J: TRBJ2-5
D: TRBD1
V: TRBV7-8
length: 14
size: NA
CDR3: CASSPDRALGTQYF
DNA: TGTGCCAGCAGCCCAGACAGGGCCCTGGGGACCCAGTACTTC

J: TRBJ2-7
D: TRBD2
V: TRBV5-1
length: 13
size: once
CDR3: CASSFGLAYEQYF
DNA: TGCGCCAGCAGCTTCGGACTAGCCTACGAGCAGTACTTC

J: TRBJ1-5
D: NA
V: TRBV16
length: 15
size: once
CDR3: CASSSTIAGGQPQHF
DNA: TGTGCCAGCAGCTCAACAATCGCGGGTGGTCAGCCCCAGCATTTT

J: TRBJ1-4
D: NA
V: TRBV5-6
length: 14
size: NA
CDR3: CASSTGQDWEKLFF
DNA: TGTGCCAGCAGCACGGGTCAGGACTGGGAAAAACTGTTTTTT

J: TRBJ2-7
D: NA
V: TRBV28
length: 14
size: NA
CDR3: CASSLLSLGHEQYF
DNA: TGTGCCAGCAGTTTATTATCCTTAGGTCACGAGCAGTACTTC

J: TRBJ2-7
D: NA
V: TRBV27
length: 13
size: NA
CDR3: CASSLNGGYEQYF
DNA: TGTGCCAGCAGTTTGAATGGCGGCTACGAGCAGTACTTC

J: TRBJ2-3
D: NA
V: TRBV10-3
length: 14
size: NA
CDR3: CAIRGGSSTDTQYF
DNA: TGTGCCATCAGAGGGGGGAGCAGCACAGATACGCAGTATTTT

J: TRBJ2-7
D: NA
V: TRBV28
length: 13
size: NA
CDR3: CASKALARAEQYF
DNA: TGTGCCAGCAAGGCACTAGCACGGGCGGAGCAGTACTTC

J: TRBJ2-3
D: TRBD2
V: TRBV7-2
length: 15
size: NA
CDR3: CASSLGTRFSDTQYF
DNA: TGTGCCAGCAGCCTAGGGACTAGATTTTCAGATACGCAGTATTTT

J: TRBJ2-2
D: NA
V: TRBV11-2
length: 13
size: NA
CDR3: CASSQGTSGELFF
DNA: TGTGCCAGCAGTCAGGGCACCAGCGGGGAGCTGTTTTTT

J: TRBJ1-2
D: NA
V: TRBV5-1
length: 14
size: NA
CDR3: CASSPPGSSYGYTF
DNA: TGCGCCAGCAGCCCCCCGGGGAGTTCCTATGGCTACACCTTC

J: TRBJ2-1
D: NA
V: TRBV6-5
length: 14
size: NA
CDR3: CASSYSNRGNEQFF
DNA: TGTGCCAGCAGTTACTCGAATAGGGGAAATGAGCAGTTCTTC

J: TRBJ2-3
D: NA
V: TRBV7-6
length: 14
size: NA
CDR3: CASSPLSGGDTQYF
DNA: TGTGCCAGCAGCCCCCTTAGCGGAGGTGATACGCAGTATTTT

J: TRBJ2-5
D: TRBD2
V: TRBV7-2
length: 15
size: NA
CDR3: CASSLRLAAQETQYF
DNA: TGTGCCAGCAGCTTACGACTAGCGGCACAAGAGACCCAGTACTTC

J: TRBJ2-7
D: NA
V: TRBV15
length: 14
size: NA
CDR3: CATSSLQGAYEQYF
DNA: TGTGCCACCAGCAGCCTACAGGGAGCCTACGAGCAGTACTTC

J: TRBJ2-7
D: TRBD2
V: TRBV9
length: 15
size: NA
CDR3: CASSVGGGAGDEQYF
DNA: TGTGCCAGCAGCGTCGGGGGAGGGGCGGGCGACGAGCAGTACTTC

J: TRBJ2-2
D: TRBD1
V: TRBV11-2
length: 17
size: NA
CDR3: CASSLDQGQMNTGELFF
DNA: TGTGCCAGCAGCTTAGACCAGGGACAGATGAACACCGGGGAGCTGTTTTTT